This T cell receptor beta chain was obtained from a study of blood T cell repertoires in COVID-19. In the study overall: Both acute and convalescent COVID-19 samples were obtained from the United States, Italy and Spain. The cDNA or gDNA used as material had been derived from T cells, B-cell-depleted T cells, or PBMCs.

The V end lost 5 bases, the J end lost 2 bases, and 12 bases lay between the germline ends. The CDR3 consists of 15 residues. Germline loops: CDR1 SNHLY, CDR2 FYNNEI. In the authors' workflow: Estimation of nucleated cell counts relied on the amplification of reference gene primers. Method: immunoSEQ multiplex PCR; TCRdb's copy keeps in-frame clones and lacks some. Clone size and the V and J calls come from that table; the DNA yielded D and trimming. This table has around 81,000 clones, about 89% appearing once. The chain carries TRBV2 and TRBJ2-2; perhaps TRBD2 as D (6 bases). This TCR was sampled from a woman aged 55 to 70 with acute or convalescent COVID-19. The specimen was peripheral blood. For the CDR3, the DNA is TGTGCCAGCAGTAGGAGGGCCCTAAACACCGGGGAGCTGTTTTTT. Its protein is CASSRRALNTGELFF.